One sample yielded the 13 T cell receptor beta chains listed below, sequenced in a study of T cell responses to AZD1222 COVID-19 vaccine. Sequencing used immunoSEQ multiplex PCR; TCRdb keeps in-frame clones, though not all of them. Of roughly 85,000 clones listed, 88% are singletons. Sequenced material: peripheral blood, taken on day 0 of MenACWY control vaccination. These receptors were taken from an adult in good health.

The rearrangement joins TRBV19 to TRBJ2-1; D is undetermined. Germline V gene lookup returns CDR1 LNHDA and CDR2 SQIVND (reference sequence). The V end was cut by 4 bases, the J end by 1 base, with 17 bases between. The CDR3 covers 17 residues. Here the CDR3 DNA reads TGTGCCAGTAGTACCCCGGCGCACCGTGTGTCCTACAATGAGCAGTTCTTC. Amino acid sequence: CASSTPAHRVSYNEQFF.

The chain uses TRBV18 and TRBJ1-1, with D tentatively TRBD1 (5 bases). Germline loops: CDR1 KGHSH, CDR2 LQKENI. V shed 2 bases and J shed 6 bases, with 10 bases lying between them. The CDR3 runs 13 residues. The CDR3 coding sequence is TGTGCCAGCTCACCAGGAACAGGTTCTGAAGCTTTCTTT. Its translation: CASSPGTGSEAFF.

The chain recombines TRBV4-3 with TRBJ1-3; D ambiguous. Germline CDR1 is LGHNA and CDR2 is YSLEER. The CDR3 is made up of 16 amino acids. Trimming shortened V by 0 bases and J by 0 bases, and 9 bases separated the two germline ends. CDR3 loop: CASSQDYQISGNTIYF. The CDR3 DNA reads as TGCGCCAGCAGCCAAGATTATCAGATCTCTGGAAACACCATATATTTT.

This clone was observed a few times. V is TRBV5-4 and J is TRBJ2-6; unclear D gene. Looked up from germline, CDR1 is SGHNT and CDR2 is YYREEE (reference sequence). V was shortened by 0 bases and J by 0 bases, with 4 bases between the two germline ends. The CDR3 loop spans 15 amino acids. The CDR3 loop reads CASSLASSGANVLTF. CDR3 nucleotide sequence: TGTGCCAGCAGCTTGGCTAGCTCTGGGGCCAACGTCCTGACTTTC. Combining the CDR3 with reference TRBV5-4 and TRBJ2-6 gives the whole variable domain ETGVTQSPTHLIKTRGQQVTLRCSSQSGHNTVSWYQQALGQGPQFIFQYYREEENGRGNFPPRFSGLQFPNYSSELNVNALELDDSALYLCASSLASSGANVLTFGAGSRLTVL.

This clone was observed a few times. J is TRBJ2-3 and V is TRBV19; 14 bases align to TRBD2. The CDR3 is 14 residues long. J gave up 8 bases and V 5 bases, and 3 bases lay outside the gene matches. Germline CDR1 reads LNHDA; CDR2 reads SQIVND (reference sequence). The DNA for the CDR3 is TGTGCCAGTAGTGCCGGGACTAGCGGGGGTACGCAGTATTTT. Amino acid sequence: CASSAGTSGGTQYF.

In this sample, this clone turned up once. The chain couples TRBV30 to TRBJ1-2, with D unresolved. Trimming took off 6 bases at V and 4 bases at J, with 12 bases between the two ends. Germline assignment: CDR1 GTSNPN and CDR2 SVGIG (reference sequence). The CDR3 has 12 amino acids. The CDR3: CACRLSGYGYTF. Written as DNA, the CDR3 is TGTGCCTGCCGACTCAGCGGCTATGGCTACACCTTC.

This chain connects TRBV18 to TRBJ1-1; 11 bases fit TRBD1. The CDR3 runs 19 residues. The V gene end was trimmed by 5 bases and the J gene end by 3 bases; junction bases not matched to a gene: 17. CDR1 is KGHSH and CDR2 is LQKENI in the germline V gene. CDR3 in amino acids: CASSFRYGTGGSMYTEAFF. CDR3 in DNA: TGTGCCAGCTCATTTCGTTATGGGACAGGGGGGAGTATGTACACTGAAGCTTTCTTT.

The V gene is TRBV14, the J gene TRBJ2-7; 9 nucleotides line up with TRBD1. The J segment lost 4 bases and the V segment lost 3 bases, leaving 4 bases of the junction unmatched. CDR1 is SGHDN, CDR2 FVKESK, per germline. The CDR3 extends over 14 amino acids. The CDR3 sequence: CASSQGTGQYEQYF. The CDR3 nucleotides are TGTGCCAGCAGCCAGGGGACAGGGCAGTACGAGCAGTACTTC. The variable domain in full, completed from reference TRBV14 and TRBJ2-7, reads EAGVTQFPSHSVIEKGQTVTLRCDPISGHDNLYWYRRVMGKEIKFLLHFVKESKQDESGMPNNRFLAERTGGTYSTLKVQPAELEDSGVYFCASSQGTGQYEQYFGPGTRLTVT.

This sequence joins TRBV6-5 and TRBJ2-7; 13 nucleotides line up with TRBD2. This CDR3 has 15 amino acids. With V trimmed by 6 bases and J by 2 bases, 4 bases remained unmatched. In germline, CDR1 is MNHEY, CDR2 SVGAGI. CDR3 DNA sequence: TGTGCCAGCAGCTGGACTAGCGGGGGTACCTACGAGCAGTACTTC. Translated: CASSWTSGGTYEQYF.

This clone was seen once. V usage is TRBV18 and J usage is TRBJ1-6; D uncertain. The CDR3 consists of 16 residues. Trimming stripped 1 base from V and 6 bases from J, with 13 bases between. Germline assignment: CDR1 KGHSH and CDR2 LQKENI. The CDR3 nucleotides read TGTGCCAGCTCACCACAAAAAGCAGGAGGTAATTCACCCCTCCACTTT. It encodes CASSPQKAGGNSPLHF.

J is TRBJ2-1 and V is TRBV19; 9 bases agree with TRBD2. The germline gives CDR1 LNHDA, CDR2 SQIVND (reference sequence). V shed 3 bases, J shed 4 bases, and the junction held 4 bases outside the gene matches. This CDR3 is 15 amino acids long. The CDR3 loop reads CASSMTSGEYNEQFF. Here the CDR3 DNA reads TGTGCCAGTAGTATGACTAGCGGAGAATACAATGAGCAGTTCTTC. The full variable domain, in which reference TRBV19 and TRBJ2-1 provide the parts outside the CDR3, is DGGITQSPKYLFRKEGQNVTLSCEQNLNHDAMYWYRQDPGQGLRLIYYSQIVNDFQKGDIAEGYSVSREKKESFPLTVTSAQKNPTAFYLCASSMTSGEYNEQFFGPGTRLTVL.

This chain joins TRBV27 and TRBJ2-2; no firm D call. Trimming shortened V by 8 bases and J by 0 bases, and 16 bases separated the two germline ends. CDR1 is MNHEY, CDR2 SMNVEV, per germline (reference sequence). The CDR3 has 16 residues. The CDR3 spells CASRPGGNSNTGELFF. CDR3 coding DNA: TGTGCCAGCCGTCCGGGTGGCAATTCGAACACCGGGGAGCTGTTTTTT.

The chain is built from TRBV6-5 and TRBJ1-2; no reliable D call. CDR1 and CDR2 from the germline V gene are MNHEY and SVGAGI. V was pared by 6 bases and J by 1 base, with 12 bases between. CDR3 length: 14 residues. CDR3 residues: CASRNWQDNYGYTF. In DNA, the CDR3 is TGTGCCAGCAGAAATTGGCAGGATAACTATGGCTACACCTTC.